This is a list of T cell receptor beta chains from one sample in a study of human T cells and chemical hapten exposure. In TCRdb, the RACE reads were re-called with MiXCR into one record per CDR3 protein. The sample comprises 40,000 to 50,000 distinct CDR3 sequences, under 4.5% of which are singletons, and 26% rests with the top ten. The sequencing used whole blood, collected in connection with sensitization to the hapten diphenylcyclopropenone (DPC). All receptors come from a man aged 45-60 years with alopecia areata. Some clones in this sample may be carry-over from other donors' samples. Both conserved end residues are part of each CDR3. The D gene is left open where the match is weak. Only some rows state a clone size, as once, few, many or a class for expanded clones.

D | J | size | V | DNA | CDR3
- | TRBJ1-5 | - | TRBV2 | TGTGCCAGCAGTGGGTCCAGGGCCAACAATCAGCCCCAGCATTTT | CASSGSRANNQPQHF
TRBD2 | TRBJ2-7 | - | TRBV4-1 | TGCGCCAGCAGCCAAGTAGCGGGAACAATATTCAACGAGCAGTACTTC | CASSQVAGTIFNEQYF
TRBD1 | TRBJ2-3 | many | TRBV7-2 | TGTGCCAGTCGAGGACAGGGGCCAGATACGCAGTATTTT | CASRGQGPDTQYF
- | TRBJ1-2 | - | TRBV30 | TGTGCCTGGACCCCGCGGGGGAACTATGGCTACACCTTC | CAWTPRGNYGYTF
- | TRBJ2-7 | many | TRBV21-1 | TGTGCCAGCAGCAAAGAGGCGGGAGGGGACGAGCAGTACTTC | CASSKEAGGDEQYF
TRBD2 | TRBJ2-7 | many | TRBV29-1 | TGCAGCGTAAGACAGGGCCCGCCGGGACTAGCGGGTGCTACCTACGAGCAGTACTTC | CSVRQGPPGLAGATYEQYF
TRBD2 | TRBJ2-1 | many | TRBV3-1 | TGTGCCAGCAGCCAAGGAACAGGACTAGCGGGAGACAATGAGCAGTTCTTC | CASSQGTGLAGDNEQFF
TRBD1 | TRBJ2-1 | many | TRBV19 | TGTGCCAGTAGTACCGACAGGGATGAGCAGTTCTTC | CASSTDRDEQFF
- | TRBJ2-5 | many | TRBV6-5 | TGTGCCAGCAGTTACGCGACGGGCGGGACCCTCCAAGAGACCCAGTACTTC | CASSYATGGTLQETQYF
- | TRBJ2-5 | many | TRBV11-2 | TGTGCCAGCAGCTTATCGGACTACCAAGAGACCCAGTACTTC | CASSLSDYQETQYF
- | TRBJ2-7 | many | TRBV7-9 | TGTGCCAGCAGCTTCGGTCAGTGGGGCTACGAGCAGTACTTC | CASSFGQWGYEQYF
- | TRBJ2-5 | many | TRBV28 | - | CASSFGAGQETQYF
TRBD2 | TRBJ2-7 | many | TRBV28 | TGTGCCAGCAGTTTCGGGGAGGGCTCCTACGAGCAGTACTTC | CASSFGEGSYEQYF
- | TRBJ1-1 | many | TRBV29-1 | TGCAGCGTTGCCTCCGGGAGGATTGAAGCTTTCTTT | CSVASGRIEAFF
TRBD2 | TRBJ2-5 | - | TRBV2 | TGTGCCAGCAGTGAACTCAGGACTAGCGGAGGAGAGACCCAGTACTTC | CASSELRTSGGETQYF
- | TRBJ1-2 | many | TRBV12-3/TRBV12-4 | TGTGCCAGCAGCCATGGCAGTGGCTATGGCTACACCTTC | CASSHGSGYGYTF
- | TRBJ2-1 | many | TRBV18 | TGTGCCAGCTCCTCTCGGGGGGCAGATTACAATGAGCAGTTCTTC | CASSSRGADYNEQFF